A selection of T cell receptor beta chains follows, all from one sample in a study of identical twins. A single record per CDR3 protein comes from TCRdb applying MiXCR to the 5' RACE reads. The profile shows about 490,000 distinct CDR3 sequences, around 15% of them singletons. The same data also went into a second study, on yellow fever vaccine responses in identical twins.

Sequencing input: CD4+ T cells sorted from blood. The receptors shown here come from a young woman in good health. The CDR3 runs from the conserved cysteine through the conserved F or W. A D gene is named only where the DNA matches it firmly. Some rows mark clone size as missing; the rest say once, few, many or name a class of expanded clone.

-,many,TRBJ1-1,TRBV12-3/TRBV12-4,TGTGCCAGCAGTTTGGGTCGGGACAAACCGAACACTGAAGCTTTCTTT,CASSLGRDKPNTEAFF
-,few,TRBJ2-3,TRBV4-2,TGTGCCAGCAGCCTCCCCAGCGAGCAAGATACGCAGTATTTT,CASSLPSEQDTQYF
TRBD2,many,TRBJ2-1,TRBV4-1,TGCGCCAGCAGCCAACCCGGGACTAGCGGGCCGAACAAGAATGAGCAGTTCTTC,CASSQPGTSGPNKNEQFF
TRBD1,-,TRBJ1-5,TRBV6-1,TGTGCCACCTCAGGGGGACTGGGACAGCCCCAGCATTTT,CATSGGLGQPQHF
TRBD1,-,TRBJ2-2,TRBV3-1,TGTGCCAGCAGCCAAAAGGGGGCGACCACCGGGGAGCTGTTTTTT,CASSQKGATTGELFF
-,-,TRBJ2-3,TRBV7-3,TGTGCCAGCAGCCTATACGGGGATACGCAGTATTTT,CASSLYGDTQYF
-,few,TRBJ2-2,TRBV7-8,TGTGCCAGCAGCTTATCGACTACAACAAGGACCGGGGAGCTGTTTTTT,CASSLSTTTRTGELFF
-,-,TRBJ1-4,TRBV6-5,TGTGCCAGCAGTTACCTCGGGACCGCCAATGAAAAACTGTTTTTT,CASSYLGTANEKLFF
TRBD2,-,TRBJ2-7,TRBV12-3/TRBV12-4,TGTGCCAGCAGTCCGTTAGCGGGAGGTATAGTATACGAGCAGTACTTC,CASSPLAGGIVYEQYF
TRBD2,-,TRBJ2-1,TRBV10-2,TGCGCCAGCAGTGAGGGGAGGGGAGACCCTAAGAATGAGCAGTTCTTC,CASSEGRGDPKNEQFF
-,-,TRBJ2-5,TRBV5-1,TGCGCCAGCAGCCTGTGGGTTCAAGAGACCCAGTACTTC,CASSLWVQETQYF
-,few,TRBJ2-3,TRBV25-1,TGTGCCAGCAGAGGAGCTAGCACCTCGGGATACACAGATACGCAGTATTTT,CASRGASTSGYTDTQYF
TRBD1,-,TRBJ1-3,TRBV4-1,TGCGCCAGCAGCCAAGGGACAGGGGGCTCGGCGGACACCATATATTTT,CASSQGTGGSADTIYF
TRBD2,-,TRBJ2-3,TRBV27,TGTGCCAGCAGTCCATATAGGGGACTAGGAACAGATACGCAGTATTTT,CASSPYRGLGTDTQYF
-,-,TRBJ2-1,TRBV20-1,TGCAGTGCGACCCCTCCGGCGAGTTTCTCCTACAATGAGCAGTTCTTC,CSATPPASFSYNEQFF
-,-,TRBJ1-6,TRBV18,TGTGCCAGCTCACCGTTCGGACAATATAATTCACCCCTCCACTTT,CASSPFGQYNSPLHF
-,few,TRBJ2-7,TRBV29-1,TGCAGCGTCCAGGACGGAGCGGGCGAGCAGTACTTC,CSVQDGAGEQYF
-,few,TRBJ2-3,TRBV10-3,TGTGCCATCACTAGCATCTCGCAGTATTTT,CAITSISQYF
-,few,TRBJ2-7,TRBV28,TGTGCCAGCACCGTTGATCTGCAATACGAGCAGTACTTC,CASTVDLQYEQYF
-,few,TRBJ2-3,TRBV6-5,TGTGCCAGCAGTTCCTGGATCACAGATACGCAGTATTTT,CASSSWITDTQYF
TRBD1,many,TRBJ2-7,TRBV5-1,TGCGCCAGCAGGCCGGGACAGGGGAACCTGGCGGCCAACGAGCAGTACTTC,CASRPGQGNLAANEQYF
-,once,TRBJ2-1,TRBV20-1,TGCAGTGCTAGAGATTGGGGCCGTTACTCCTACAATGAGCAGTTCTTC,CSARDWGRYSYNEQFF
TRBD2,-,TRBJ2-1,TRBV12-3/TRBV12-4,TGTGCCTTCTGTTTAGGACTAGCGGGGGGTAGTATGTACAATGAGCAGTTCTTC,CAFCLGLAGGSMYNEQFF
TRBD2,-,TRBJ2-1,TRBV10-2,TGCGCCAGCAGGAGGGGCGGGGGGAGCTCCTACAATGAGCAGTTCTTC,CASRRGGGSSYNEQFF
TRBD1,-,TRBJ2-7,TRBV6-1,TGTGCCAGCTTTTCAGGGGGCGGCTCCTACGAGCAGTACTTC,CASFSGGGSYEQYF
-,few,TRBJ1-5,TRBV20-1,TGCAGTGCTAGTCGAGGGCCAGGCGAGCCCCAGCATTTT,CSASRGPGEPQHF
-,few,TRBJ2-7,TRBV7-9,TGTGCCAGCAGCTTAGGGCCGAGCTACGGCTACGAGCAGTACTTC,CASSLGPSYGYEQYF
-,few,TRBJ2-7,TRBV12-3/TRBV12-4,TGTGCCAGCACTAGTAGCGGTTACGAGCAGTACTTC,CASTSSGYEQYF
-,-,TRBJ2-1,TRBV4-2,TGTGCCAGCAGGATCGACGGTTCCTACAATGAGCAGTTCTTC,CASRIDGSYNEQFF
TRBD1,-,TRBJ2-7,TRBV7-9,TGTGCCAGCAGCTCAGGGACAGGGGGCCCCTACGAGCAGTACTTC,CASSSGTGGPYEQYF
-,many,TRBJ2-1,TRBV5-1,TGCGCCAGTACCCCCCCAGGGGCGCAACCCCGGCAGTTCTTC,CASTPPGAQPRQFF
TRBD2,many,TRBJ2-1,TRBV5-1,TGCGCCAGCAGCTCGGGAGGACTAGAGGATGAGCAGTTCTTC,CASSSGGLEDEQFF
-,-,TRBJ2-2,TRBV20-1,TGCAGTGCTAGAGGGAGGGTCTCGAACACCGGGGAGCTGTTTTTT,CSARGRVSNTGELFF
-,many,TRBJ2-5,TRBV5-5,TGTGCCAGCAGCTTCTCTGAGACCCAGTACTTC,CASSFSETQYF
-,-,TRBJ2-6,TRBV18,TGTGCCAGCTCACCCAGACCCTCTCCTCCCTCTGGGGCCAACGTCCTGACTTTC,CASSPRPSPPSGANVLTF
TRBD2,-,TRBJ2-2,TRBV6-5,TGTGCCAGCAGTTACGGACTAGCGGCCAACACCGGGGAGCTGTTTTTT,CASSYGLAANTGELFF
TRBD1,few,TRBJ1-1,TRBV5-1,TGCGCCAGCAGCGTTACAGGGGAGAACACTGAAGCTTTCTTT,CASSVTGENTEAFF